The text below deals with one TCR beta chain. The antigen is not known. The table came from immunoSEQ multiplex PCR; TCRdb's copy has only in-frame clones and leaves some out. The data contain approximately 140,000 clones, approximately 88% of them singletons. The sample is drawn from a study of T cell responses to AZD1222 COVID-19 vaccine. Study as a whole: The study pooled second doses at about 4 or about 12 weeks. Study-wide points: Nearly half of spike-specific TCRs reportedly target unmutated variant regions. Two doses of AZD1222 preceded a rise in Spike-specific TCR breadth and depth. White British ancestry dominated among donors, who included more females, and clonal diversity was possibly underestimated.

Per germline, CDR1 SGHRS and CDR2 YFSETQ. CDR3 length: 13 residues. Germline trimming cut 4 bases from V and 8 bases from J; bases unmatched to any gene: 5. The chain uses TRBV5-1 and TRBJ1-3, with 8 positions matching TRBD1. The clonotype comes from an adult in good health. This specimen consisted of peripheral blood, obtained on day 0 of AZD1222 vaccination. The CDR3 DNA reads TGCGCCAGCAGCCTGGGACAGGTGGACACCATATATTTT. Its protein product is CASSLGQVDTIYF.